These T cell receptor beta chains were read from a single sample in a study of immune evolution from preneoplasia to lung adenocarcinoma. Generated by immunoSEQ multiplex PCR, the TCRdb table keeps only in-frame clones and is missing some. The sample holds around 41,000 clones, roughly 80% seen once. Source material: FFPE invasive lung adenocarcinoma tissue. These receptors were collected from a person aged 55 to 69 with lung adenocarcinoma. Both conserved end residues are part of each CDR3. Fields, in order: J gene, clone size, V gene, D gene, CDR3 DNA, CDR3 protein. D genes are given only for firm matches. Clone size is given for some rows only: seen once, a few or many times, or a class if the clone is expanded.

TRBJ2-2 | - | TRBV6-6 | - | TGTGCCAGCAGTGGGGTGACCAGGAACACCGGGGAGCTGTTTTTT | CASSGVTRNTGELFF
TRBJ2-7 | - | TRBV18 | TRBD2 | TGTGCCAGCTCACCGAGCGGGGTCTCCTACGAGCAGTACTTC | CASSPSGVSYEQYF
TRBJ1-1 | - | TRBV7-9 | - | TGTGCCAGCAGCTTAGAAGGCGGCACTGAAGCTTTCTTT | CASSLEGGTEAFF
TRBJ2-1 | - | TRBV27 | TRBD2 | TGTGCCAGCAGTTTCTGGCGGGAGGGCCAAACCGGCATCTTC | CASSFWREGQTGIF
TRBJ2-1 | - | TRBV28 | - | TGTGCCAGCAGTTTATGGAGCTCCTACAATGAGCAGTTCTTC | CASSLWSSYNEQFF
TRBJ1-2 | - | TRBV11-3 | - | TGTGCCAGCAGCTTAGACACGACCTATGGCTACACCTTC | CASSLDTTYGYTF
TRBJ2-7 | - | TRBV5-1 | - | TGCGCCAGAGGGGGAGGTGTTTACGAGCAGTACTTC | CARGGGVYEQYF
TRBJ2-7 | medium-sized | TRBV14 | TRBD1 | TGTGCCAGCAGCAGACAGGGGGCAGTAGCCGAGCAGTACTTC | CASSRQGAVAEQYF
TRBJ1-1 | - | TRBV6-5 | TRBD1 | TGTGCCAGCAAGACCGAATACAGGGGTGGCACTGAAGCTTTCTTT | CASKTEYRGGTEAFF
TRBJ1-5 | - | TRBV2 | - | TGTGCCAGCAGGGCCGGCAGGGAGCAGCCCCAGCATTTT | CASRAGREQPQHF
TRBJ1-1 | medium-sized | TRBV19 | - | TGTGCCAGTAGTTCTACCATGAACACTGAAGCTTTCTTT | CASSSTMNTEAFF
TRBJ2-7 | - | TRBV4-2 | - | TGTGCCAGCAGCCAAGATTCAGCGTACGAGCAGTACTTC | CASSQDSAYEQYF
TRBJ2-7 | few | TRBV10-3 | - | TGTGCCATCAGTGAACCAACTTCCTACGAGCAGTACTTC | CAISEPTSYEQYF
TRBJ2-1 | - | TRBV11-2 | - | TGTGCCAGCAGCCCAAACTTGGACGGGACCCGGAATGAGCAGTTCTTC | CASSPNLDGTRNEQFF
TRBJ2-2 | - | TRBV11-2 | TRBD2 | TGTGCCAGCAGCTTAGTGGGACTAGCGGGAGAAGGCACCGGGGAGCTGTTTTTT | CASSLVGLAGEGTGELFF
TRBJ1-2 | few | TRBV19 | - | TGTGCCAGTAGTGACCCGACAAGGTATGGCTACACCTTC | CASSDPTRYGYTF
TRBJ2-3 | - | TRBV5-1 | - | TGCGCCAGCAGCTTGTGGCGCACAGATACGCAGTATTTT | CASSLWRTDTQYF
TRBJ2-1 | - | TRBV5-1 | - | TGCGCCAGCAGCATAACAGTCGGGAGCTCCTACAATGAGCAGTTCTTC | CASSITVGSSYNEQFF
TRBJ2-7 | - | TRBV11-3 | - | TGTGCCAGCAGCTTAGTAATGGCGAGCTACGAGCAGTACTTC | CASSLVMASYEQYF
TRBJ2-5 | - | TRBV7-2 | - | TGTGCCAGCAGCCTCCTCAAGGAGTTAGGGGCCCAGTACTTC | CASSLLKELGAQYF
TRBJ2-2 | once | TRBV10-1 | TRBD2 | TGCGCCAGCGGGACTAGCGGGAGCGACGGGGAGCTGTTTTTT | CASGTSGSDGELFF
TRBJ1-2 | - | TRBV11-2 | TRBD1 | TGTGCCAGCAGCTTAGATCAGGGACAGAGCCATGGCTACACCTTC | CASSLDQGQSHGYTF
TRBJ2-5 | - | TRBV5-1 | TRBD1 | TGCGCCAGCAGCTTACAGGGGTACCAAGAGACCCAGTACTTC | CASSLQGYQETQYF
TRBJ2-5 | - | TRBV14 | - | TGTGCCAGCAGCCAGGGGATGACAATTATGCAAGAGACCCAGTACTTC | CASSQGMTIMQETQYF
TRBJ2-5 | once | TRBV11-2 | TRBD2 | TGTGCCAGCAGCGATCTAGCGGGAGGACGAGAGACCCAGTACTTC | CASSDLAGGRETQYF
TRBJ1-3 | - | TRBV18 | - | TGTGCCAGCTCTCGAGGGACTGGCACCTCTGGAAACACCATATATTTT | CASSRGTGTSGNTIYF
TRBJ2-7 | - | TRBV2 | - | TGTGCCAGCAGTCGGGACGGGGAATACGAGCAGTACTTC | CASSRDGEYEQYF
TRBJ1-5 | - | TRBV28 | TRBD1 | TGTGCCAGCAAGGAGGACAGGCTCAATAGCAATCAGCCCCAGCATTTT | CASKEDRLNSNQPQHF
TRBJ2-7 | - | TRBV7-2 | - | TGTGCCAGCAGCACCTACAGGAGGGACTACGAGCAGTACTTC | CASSTYRRDYEQYF
TRBJ1-2 | few | TRBV5-8 | - | TGTGCCAGCAGCCTCGCCACGAACTATGGCTACACCTTC | CASSLATNYGYTF
TRBJ2-2 | - | TRBV2 | - | TGTGCCAGCAGTAAAGCGGGCTACACCGGGGAGCTGTTTTTT | CASSKAGYTGELFF
TRBJ2-3 | - | TRBV28 | - | TGTGCCAGCAGTTCCGGACCCGTTCAGGGTACGCAGTATTTT | CASSSGPVQGTQYF
TRBJ1-5 | few | TRBV2 | - | TGTGCCAGCAGTGAAGCTGAGGGAAATCAGCCCCAGCATTTT | CASSEAEGNQPQHF
TRBJ2-2 | - | TRBV27 | TRBD2 | TGTGCCAGCAGTTTAGGACTAGCGGTATCAAACACCGGGGAGCTGTTTTTT | CASSLGLAVSNTGELFF
TRBJ1-1 | - | TRBV29-1 | - | TGCAGCGTTGAGCCAGGGAAGCGCACTGAAGCTTTCTTT | CSVEPGKRTEAFF
TRBJ1-1 | - | TRBV5-4 | - | TGTGCCAGCAGCTTGGCGACAGCGTACACTGAAGCTTTCTTT | CASSLATAYTEAFF
TRBJ2-3 | - | TRBV5-1 | - | TGCGCCAGCAGCTTGGGGACAGCCCCTAGCACAGATACGCAGTATTTT | CASSLGTAPSTDTQYF
TRBJ2-1 | - | TRBV5-8 | - | TGTGCCAGCACCCTCACTGGCTCCTACAATGAGCAGTTCTTC | CASTLTGSYNEQFF
TRBJ2-3 | - | TRBV27 | - | TGTGCCACCAGCTGGGGCACAGATACGCAGTATTTT | CATSWGTDTQYF
TRBJ2-1 | - | TRBV15 | - | TGTGCCACCAGCAGACGGGTGGGCAGACCCAATGAGCAGTTCTTC | CATSRRVGRPNEQFF
TRBJ2-7 | once | TRBV7-2 | TRBD2 | TGTGCCAGCAGCTTAGTCAGGACTAGCGACGAGCAGTACTTC | CASSLVRTSDEQYF
TRBJ2-1 | - | TRBV7-9 | - | TGTGCCAGCAGCTTGGGACGGTACAATGAGCAGTTCTTC | CASSLGRYNEQFF
TRBJ1-2 | - | TRBV30 | - | TGTGCCTGGAGCGGGCAGGTTAGCTATGGCTACACCTTC | CAWSGQVSYGYTF
TRBJ2-5 | few | TRBV7-9 | TRBD2 | TGTGCCAGCAGGGGCACTAGCGGAGAGACCCAGTACTTC | CASRGTSGETQYF
TRBJ2-7 | - | TRBV2 | - | TGTGCCAGCAGTGGAGCTAACGAGCAGTACTTC | CASSGANEQYF
TRBJ1-1 | - | TRBV28 | - | TGTGCCAGCAGTTTAAGAGGGGCTCTCATGAACACTGAAGCTTTCTTT | CASSLRGALMNTEAFF
TRBJ1-2 | - | TRBV7-9 | - | TGTGCCAGCAGCTTAGAACGGAGGCGGGGGATTTATGGCTACACCTTC | CASSLERRRGIYGYTF
TRBJ1-1 | - | TRBV6-5 | - | TGTGCCAGCAGTTACTCAGGGTTTTCTGAAGCTTTCTTT | CASSYSGFSEAFF
TRBJ1-2 | - | TRBV11-2 | - | TGTGCCAGCAGCTTAGAACGAGGCAGGCGCTATGGCTACACCTTC | CASSLERGRRYGYTF
TRBJ1-2 | - | TRBV28 | - | TGTGCCAGCAGATCCACAGGAACCAACTATGGCTACACCTTC | CASRSTGTNYGYTF
TRBJ2-1 | - | TRBV7-9 | - | TGTGCCAGCAGCTTAGTGCAGATCTACAATGAGCAGTTCTTC | CASSLVQIYNEQFF
TRBJ1-4 | - | TRBV5-1 | - | TGCGCCTCCAGCGACAGCTCAGGTGGTGAAAAACTGTTTTTT | CASSDSSGGEKLFF
TRBJ2-1 | - | TRBV15 | - | TGTGCCACCAGGCGAAAAGGGTCTCGCGAGCAGTTCTTC | CATRRKGSREQFF
TRBJ1-2 | once | TRBV7-2 | - | TGTGCCAGCAGCTTAAGTAGACAGGAGGTATTAGGCTACACCTTC | CASSLSRQEVLGYTF
TRBJ2-3 | few | TRBV9 | TRBD2 | TGTGCCAGCAGCGTTACTAGCGGGAATACCCTCACAGATACGCAGTATTTT | CASSVTSGNTLTDTQYF
TRBJ2-5 | - | TRBV10-1 | - | TGCGCCAGCAGTGAGCGGCGGGCGGGAATCGAACAAGAGACCCAGTACTTC | CASSERRAGIEQETQYF
TRBJ1-5 | once | TRBV30 | - | TGTGCCTGGAGTACCCAACAGGGATCCAATCAGCCCCAGCATTTT | CAWSTQQGSNQPQHF